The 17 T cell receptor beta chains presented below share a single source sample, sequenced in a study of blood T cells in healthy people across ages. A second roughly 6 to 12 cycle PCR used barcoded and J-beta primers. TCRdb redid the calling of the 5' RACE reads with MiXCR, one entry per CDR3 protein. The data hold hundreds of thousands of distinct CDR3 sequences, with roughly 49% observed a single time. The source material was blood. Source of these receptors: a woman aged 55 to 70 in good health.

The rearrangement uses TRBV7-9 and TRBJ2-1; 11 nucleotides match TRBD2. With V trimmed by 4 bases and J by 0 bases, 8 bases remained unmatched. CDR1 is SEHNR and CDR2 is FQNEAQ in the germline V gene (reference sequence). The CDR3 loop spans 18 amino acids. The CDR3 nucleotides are TGTGCCAGCAGCTCCGGGACTAGCGGCATATTCTCCTACAATGAGCAGTTCTTC. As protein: CASSSGTSGIFSYNEQFF.

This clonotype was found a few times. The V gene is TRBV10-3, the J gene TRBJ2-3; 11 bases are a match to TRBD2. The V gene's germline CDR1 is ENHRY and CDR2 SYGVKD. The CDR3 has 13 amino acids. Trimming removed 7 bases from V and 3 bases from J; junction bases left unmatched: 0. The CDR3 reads CAITSGRTDTQYF. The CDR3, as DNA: TGTGCCATCACTAGCGGGAGGACAGATACGCAGTATTTT.

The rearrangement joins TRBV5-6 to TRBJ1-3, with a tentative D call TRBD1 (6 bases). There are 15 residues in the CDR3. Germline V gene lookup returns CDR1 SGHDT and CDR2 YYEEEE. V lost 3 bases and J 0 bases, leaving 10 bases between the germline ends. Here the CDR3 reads CASSSGTFSGNTIYF. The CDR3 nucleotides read TGTGCCAGCAGCTCAGGGACATTCTCTGGAAACACCATATATTTT.

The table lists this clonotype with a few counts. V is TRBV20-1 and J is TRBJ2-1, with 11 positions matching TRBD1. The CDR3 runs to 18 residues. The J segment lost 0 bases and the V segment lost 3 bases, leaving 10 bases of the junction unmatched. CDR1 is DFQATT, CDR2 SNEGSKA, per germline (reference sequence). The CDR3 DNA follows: TGCAGTGCTAGCACTTCCGGGACAGGGGGACGCTCCTACAATGAGCAGTTCTTC. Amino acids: CSASTSGTGGRSYNEQFF.

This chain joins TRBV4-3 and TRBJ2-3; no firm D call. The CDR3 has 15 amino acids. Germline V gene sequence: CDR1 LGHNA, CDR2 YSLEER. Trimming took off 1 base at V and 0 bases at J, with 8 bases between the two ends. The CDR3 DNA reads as TGCGCCAGCAGCCAAGTCTACACCAGCACAGATACGCAGTATTTT. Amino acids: CASSQVYTSTDTQYF.

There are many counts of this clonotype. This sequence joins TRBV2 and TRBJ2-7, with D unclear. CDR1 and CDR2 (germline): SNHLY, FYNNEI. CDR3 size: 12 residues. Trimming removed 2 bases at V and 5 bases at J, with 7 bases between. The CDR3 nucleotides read TGTGCCAGCAGTGAACAGGCAAACGAGCAGTACTTC. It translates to CASSEQANEQYF.

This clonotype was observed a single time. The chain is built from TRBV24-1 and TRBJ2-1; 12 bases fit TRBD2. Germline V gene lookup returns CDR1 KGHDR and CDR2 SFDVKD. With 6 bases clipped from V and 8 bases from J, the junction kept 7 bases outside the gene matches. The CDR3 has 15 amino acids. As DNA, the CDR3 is TGTGCCACCAGTTCGGGGACTAGCGGGTTCGATGAGCAGTTCTTC. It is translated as CATSSGTSGFDEQFF.

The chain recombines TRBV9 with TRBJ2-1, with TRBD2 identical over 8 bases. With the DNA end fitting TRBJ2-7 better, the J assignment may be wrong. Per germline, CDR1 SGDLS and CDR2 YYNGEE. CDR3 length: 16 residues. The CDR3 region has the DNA TGTGCCAGCAGCGTAGTGATTACTAGCGGATACAATGAGCAGTACTTC. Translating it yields CASSVVITSGYNEQYF.

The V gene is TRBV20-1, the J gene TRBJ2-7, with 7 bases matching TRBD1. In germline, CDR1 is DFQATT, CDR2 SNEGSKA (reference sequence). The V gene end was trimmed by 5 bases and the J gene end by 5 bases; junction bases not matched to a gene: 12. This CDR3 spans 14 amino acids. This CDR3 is CSAYLTGRINEQYF. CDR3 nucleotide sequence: TGCAGTGCTTATCTGACAGGGCGGATAAACGAGCAGTACTTC.

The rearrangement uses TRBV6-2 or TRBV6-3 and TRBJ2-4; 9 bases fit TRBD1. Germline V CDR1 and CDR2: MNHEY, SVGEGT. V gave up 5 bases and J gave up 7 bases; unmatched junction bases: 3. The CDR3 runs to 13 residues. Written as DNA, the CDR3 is TGTGCCAGCAGTACTGGGACAGGGAACATTCAGTACTTC. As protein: CASSTGTGNIQYF.

CDR3 sequence: CASNRGTDNQPQHF. DNA for the CDR3: TGTGCCAGCAACCGGGGGACGGATAATCAGCCCCAGCATTTT. The chain carries TRBV7-2 and TRBJ1-5; tentatively, D is TRBD1 (5 bases). Trimming removed 7 bases from V and 4 bases from J, with 14 bases in between. CDR3 length equals 14 residues. Germline values: CDR1 SGHTA, CDR2 FQGNSA. Full variable domain (rest looked up from reference TRBV7-2 and TRBJ1-5): GAGVSQSPSNKVTEKGKDVELRCDPISGHTALYWYRQSLGQGLEFLIYFQGNSAPDKSGLPSDRFSAERTGGSVSTLTIQRTQQEDSAVYLCASNRGTDNQPQHFGDGTRLSIL.

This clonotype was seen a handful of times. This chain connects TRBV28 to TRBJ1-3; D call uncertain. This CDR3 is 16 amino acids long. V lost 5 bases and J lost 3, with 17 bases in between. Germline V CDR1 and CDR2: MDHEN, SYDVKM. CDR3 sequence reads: CASSPPIPIDGNTIYF. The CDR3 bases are TGTGCCAGCAGTCCCCCGATTCCGATTGATGGAAACACCATATATTTT. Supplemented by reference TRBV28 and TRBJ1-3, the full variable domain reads DVKVTQSSRYLVKRTGEKVFLECVQDMDHENMFWYRQDPGLGLRLIYFSYDVKMKEKGDIPEGYSVSREKKERFSLILESASTNQTSMYLCASSPPIPIDGNTIYFGEGSWLTVV.

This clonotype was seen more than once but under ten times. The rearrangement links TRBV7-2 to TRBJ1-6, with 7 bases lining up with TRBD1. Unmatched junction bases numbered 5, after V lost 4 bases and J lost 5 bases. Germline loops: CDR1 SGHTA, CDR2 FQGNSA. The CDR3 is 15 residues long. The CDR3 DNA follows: TGTGCCAGCAGCTCCCCGGGGACAGATAATTCACCCCTCCACTTT. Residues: CASSSPGTDNSPLHF.

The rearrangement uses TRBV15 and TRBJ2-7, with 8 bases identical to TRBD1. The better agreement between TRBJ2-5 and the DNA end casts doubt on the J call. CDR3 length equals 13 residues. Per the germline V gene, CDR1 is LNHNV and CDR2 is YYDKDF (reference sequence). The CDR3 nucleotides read TGTGCCACCAGCAGCAGGGGGCTGGAGACCCAGTACTTC. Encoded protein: CATSSRGLETQYF.

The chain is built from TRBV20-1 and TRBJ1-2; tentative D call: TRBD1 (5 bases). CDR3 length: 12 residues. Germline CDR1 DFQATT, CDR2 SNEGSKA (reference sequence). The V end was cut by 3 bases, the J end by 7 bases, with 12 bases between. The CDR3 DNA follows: TGCAGTGCTAGGGGGCAGGGACGTGGCTACACCTTC. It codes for CSARGQGRGYTF.

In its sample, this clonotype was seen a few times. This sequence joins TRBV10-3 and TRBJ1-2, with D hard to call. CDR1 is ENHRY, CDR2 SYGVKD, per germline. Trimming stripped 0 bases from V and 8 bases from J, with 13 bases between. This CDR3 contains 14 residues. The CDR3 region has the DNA TGTGCCATCAGTGAGTCCCCGGGGATGGGAGGCTACACCTTC. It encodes CAISESPGMGGYTF.

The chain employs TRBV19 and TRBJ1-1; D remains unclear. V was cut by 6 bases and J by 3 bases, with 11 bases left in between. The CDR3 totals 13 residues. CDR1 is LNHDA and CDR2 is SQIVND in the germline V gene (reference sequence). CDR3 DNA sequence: TGTGCCAGTAGCCCCCGCGGGTACACTGAAGCTTTCTTT. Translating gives CASSPRGYTEAFF.